The TCR beta chain under discussion was sequenced for a study of cytomegalovirus exposure and HLA in healthy donors. Study results and limitations: Relative to equally common others, HLA-associated TCR beta chains showed greater clonal expansion in a later analysis.

The donors gave bone marrow, and they were healthy. This PCR relied on a set of 60 Vbeta primers and 13 Jbeta primers. The repertoire was sequenced with immunoSEQ multiplex PCR; TCRdb's copy has only in-frame clones and lacks some. This sample yields about 140,000 clones, of which 80% are seen a single time; about 15% belongs to the top ten. This clone came up a few times. No antigen is known for it. After removal of 6 bases from V and 7 bases from J, the junction contained 6 bases not matched to a gene. This CDR3 has 14 amino acids. Germline assignment: CDR1 WNHNN and CDR2 SYGVQD (reference sequence).

The chain recombines TRBV10-1 with TRBJ1-4; TRBD1 matches at 9 bases. Material: PBMCs. This sequence was found in a middle-aged woman in good health and CMV-seronegative. In nucleotides, the CDR3 is TGCGCCAGCAGCTCGGACAGGGGATCTGAAAAACTGTTTTTT. This codes for CASSSDRGSEKLFF.